A single T cell receptor (beta chain) is shown here with its context. What it recognizes is unknown. These data originate in a study of OX40 agonist ivuxolimab in advanced cancers. The overall study: Three patients had partial responses: one hepatocellular carcinoma, two cutaneous melanoma.

Study-level results: At doses 0.1 to 3.0 mg/kg, CD4+ and CD8+ clones expanded.

Autoimmune disease history or systemic immunosuppression was exclusionary. Using immunoSEQ multiplex PCR, the repertoire was profiled, and TCRdb retains in-frame clones only, with some absent. The sample lists 50,000 to 65,000 clones; about 89% were seen once. With V trimmed by 0 bases and J by 7 bases, 6 bases remained unmatched. From germline, CDR1 is SGHRS and CDR2 YFSETQ. This CDR3 is 16 amino acids long. The source is an adult with an advanced solid tumor such as melanoma, head and neck, liver or kidney cancer. The chain recombines TRBV5-1 with TRBJ1-6; 8 bases agree with TRBD1. The sequencing here drew on CD4+ or CD8+ T cells sorted from blood, taken in a trial of the OX40 agonist ivuxolimab. This chain's CDR3 is CASSLGTGSWNSPLHF. In nucleotides, the CDR3 is TGCGCCAGCAGCTTGGGGACAGGGTCGTGGAATTCACCCCTCCACTTT.